Listed here are 4 T cell receptor beta chains from one sample, sequenced in a study of human T cells and chemical hapten exposure. The time point was: pre-sensitization, week 0. Treatment in this sample: therapeutic diphenylcyclopropenone sensitization with weekly scalp DPC. MiXCR was run by TCRdb on the RACE reads, yielding one entry per CDR3 protein. The table includes under 400,000 distinct CDR3 sequences, about 5.1% detected once. This specimen was whole blood, taken in connection with sensitization to the hapten diphenylcyclopropenone (DPC). These receptors were taken from a woman between 50 and 59 years old with alopecia areata. Some clones in this sample may be carry-over from other donors' samples.

This clonotype turned up a few times. The chain employs TRBV9 and TRBJ2-3; maybe TRBD2 (6 bases). Germline V gene sequence: CDR1 SGDLS, CDR2 YYNGEE. Trimming took 5 bases from V and 5 from J, leaving 15 bases between them. The CDR3 sequence is 14 residues long. This chain's CDR3 is CASSLATPQDTQYF. CDR3 nucleotide sequence: TGTGCCAGCAGTCTAGCGACTCCACAAGATACGCAGTATTTT.

Ten or more counts support this clonotype. V is TRBV7-9 and J is TRBJ2-3; perhaps TRBD1 as D (6 bases). CDR1 and CDR2 (germline): SEHNR, FQNEAQ (reference sequence). V lost 4 bases and J lost 0, with 17 bases in between. The CDR3 has 17 residues. CDR3 in amino acids: CASSSRGWTESTDTQYF. For the CDR3, the DNA is TGTGCCAGCAGCTCCAGGGGCTGGACAGAGAGCACAGATACGCAGTATTTT.

This clonotype was seen repeatedly, ten times or more. The chain combines TRBV4-2 with TRBJ2-3; D could derive from TRBD1 or TRBD2 (5 bases each). Deletions cut 2 bases from V and 4 bases from J, with 19 bases between. The CDR3 covers 17 residues. From germline, CDR1 is LGHNA and CDR2 YNFKEQ. The CDR3 sequence: CASSQLTRLRDPDTQYF. The CDR3, as DNA: TGTGCCAGCAGCCAACTAACCCGTCTCAGGGACCCAGATACGCAGTATTTT.

This clonotype has a count of ten or more. The V gene is TRBV21-1, the J gene TRBJ2-6; the tabulated D call, TRBD1, remains unverified against the DNA. TRBV21-1 counts as a pseudogene. The CDR3 contains 18 residues. The CDR3 loop is CASTMKTGGFSGANVLTF. The DNA for the CDR3 is TGTGCCAGCACCATGAAGACAGGGGGCTTCTCTGGGGCCAACGTCCTGACTTTC.